The rows below give T cell receptor beta chains drawn from one sample of a study of cytomegalovirus exposure and HLA in healthy donors. This table comes from immunoSEQ multiplex PCR, and its TCRdb copy is limited to in-frame clones, with some not included. This table holds 120,000 to 150,000 clones, approximately 70% found once. Material: PBMCs. These receptors came from a human donor in good health. Both conserved end residues are part of each CDR3. A D gene is named only where the DNA matches it firmly. Some rows mark clone size as missing; the rest say once, few, many or name a class of expanded clone.

abundance	d_gene	j_gene	v_gene	CDR3aa	CDR3nt
.	.	TRBJ1-5	TRBV18	CASSRAGDQPQHF	TGTGCCAGCTCGCGAGCCGGGGATCAGCCCCAGCATTTT
.	.	TRBJ2-7	TRBV2	CASSAQGGMSSYEQYF	TGTGCCAGCAGTGCACAGGGTGGGATGAGCTCCTACGAGCAGTACTTC
.	.	TRBJ1-5	TRBV2	CASSDRNQPQHF	TGTGCCAGCAGTGACAGGAATCAGCCCCAGCATTTT
.	TRBD1	TRBJ1-2	TRBV5-4	CASSFSGGQNYGYTF	TGTGCCAGCAGCTTTTCAGGGGGCCAGAACTATGGCTACACCTTC
few	TRBD1	TRBJ2-7	TRBV9	CASSGGTGGYEQYF	TGTGCCAGCAGCGGAGGGACAGGGGGCTACGAGCAGTACTTC
.	.	TRBJ1-1	TRBV6-6	CASSYGRGGDTEAFF	TGTGCCAGCAGTTACGGTCGAGGGGGGGACACTGAAGCTTTCTTT
.	.	TRBJ2-1	TRBV28	CASTLGRVYNEQFF	TGTGCCAGCACCTTGGGCCGAGTCTACAATGAGCAGTTCTTC
few	.	TRBJ2-7	TRBV10-3	CAISDLRTGRGDEQYF	TGTGCCATCAGTGATCTAAGGACAGGTCGCGGGGACGAGCAGTACTTC
.	TRBD1	TRBJ1-5	TRBV10-3	CAISESYRGPPGGNQPQHF	TGTGCCATCAGTGAGTCATACAGGGGGCCCCCCGGGGGCAATCAGCCCCAGCATTTT
.	TRBD1	TRBJ2-1	TRBV5-4	CASREGQGEDEQFF	TGTGCCAGCAGGGAGGGACAGGGGGAGGATGAGCAGTTCTTC
.	TRBD1	TRBJ1-6	TRBV30	CAWSVSLGQGYSPLHF	TGTGCCTGGAGTGTATCGTTGGGACAGGGGTACTCACCCCTCCACTTT
.	.	TRBJ1-1	TRBV10-3	CAISEGDTEAFF	TGTGCCATCAGTGAAGGGGACACTGAAGCTTTCTTT
.	.	TRBJ1-1	TRBV2	CASSVEAAGFGEAFF	TGTGCCAGCAGCGTCGAGGCTGCAGGGTTCGGTGAAGCTTTCTTT
.	TRBD2	TRBJ2-3	TRBV9	CASGRGTDTQYF	TGTGCCAGCGGGAGGGGCACAGATACGCAGTATTTT
.	TRBD2	TRBJ2-5	TRBV19	CASSIVAGVRETQYF	TGTGCCAGTAGTATAGTAGCGGGAGTAAGGGAGACCCAGTACTTC
.	.	TRBJ2-5	TRBV15	CATSRDGRWETQYF	TGTGCCACCAGCAGAGATGGCAGGTGGGAGACCCAGTACTTC
few	TRBD1	TRBJ2-7	TRBV27	CASFRAGTGSHEQYF	TGTGCCAGCTTTCGCGCCGGGACAGGGTCCCACGAGCAGTACTTC
few	.	TRBJ2-7	TRBV6-1	CASSASAVEQYF	TGTGCCAGCAGTGCCTCGGCGGTCGAGCAGTACTTC
.	TRBD1	TRBJ2-3	TRBV28	CASSSNRGLSTDTQYF	TGTGCCAGCAGTTCTAACAGGGGGCTCAGCACAGATACGCAGTATTTT
.	TRBD2	TRBJ2-7	TRBV4-2	CASSQGGLAGAEQYF	TGTGCCAGCAGCCAAGGGGGACTAGCGGGAGCCGAGCAGTACTTC
.	TRBD1	TRBJ1-2	TRBV5-1	CASSPTQDRGIGYGYTF	TGCGCCAGCAGCCCAACCCAGGACAGGGGAATTGGCTATGGCTACACCTTC
.	.	TRBJ2-2	TRBV10-2	CASSETSQGTGELFF	TGCGCCAGCAGTGAGACTAGCCAGGGCACCGGGGAGCTGTTTTTT
.	TRBD1	TRBJ1-4	TRBV28	CASSLFRQGAEKLFF	TGTGCCAGCAGTTTATTTCGGCAGGGGGCTGAAAAACTGTTTTTT
.	TRBD1	TRBJ1-5	TRBV5-1	CASRQGQGGRHQPQHF	TGCGCCAGCAGGCAGGGACAGGGAGGCCGCCATCAGCCCCAGCATTTT
.	TRBD1	TRBJ2-1	TRBV6-1	CASSEISTGTVYNEQFF	TGTGCCAGCAGTGAAATCTCAACCGGGACAGTTTACAATGAGCAGTTCTTC
few	TRBD1	TRBJ1-1	TRBV9	CASSARTGGITEAFF	TGTGCCAGCAGCGCAAGGACAGGGGGCATCACTGAAGCTTTCTTT
.	.	TRBJ2-5	TRBV7-9	CSSTPRGGVAAQETQYF	TGTTCCTCCACTCCAAGGGGGGGGGTAGCGGCCCAAGAGACCCAGTACTTC
.	.	TRBJ2-7	TRBV7-9	CASSYDNYEQYF	TGTGCCAGCAGCTACGACAACTACGAGCAGTACTTC
once	TRBD1	TRBJ1-2	TRBV18	CASSPPGQGANGYTF	TGTGCCAGCTCACCACCGGGACAGGGGGCGAATGGCTACACCTTC
once	.	TRBJ2-7	TRBV4-2	CASSLTTGPNEQYF	TGTGCCAGCAGCCTCACGACAGGCCCTAACGAGCAGTACTTC
.	.	TRBJ1-2	TRBV5-1	CASSPPTGNYGYTF	TGCGCCAGCAGCCCCCCAACAGGGAACTATGGCTACACCTTC
.	.	TRBJ2-7	TRBV11-3	CASSLVASVEQYF	TGTGCCAGCAGCTTAGTGGCAAGTGTCGAGCAGTACTTC
.	TRBD2	TRBJ2-1	TRBV7-6	CASSRLAETRTSEQFF	TGTGCCAGCAGCCGACTAGCGGAAACGAGGACGAGTGAGCAGTTCTTC
once	.	TRBJ2-5	TRBV6-5	CASSSQGGTQYF	TGTGCCAGCAGTTCTCAGGGTGGGACCCAGTACTTC
.	.	TRBJ2-7	TRBV5-5	CASSYGTNEQYF	TGTGCCAGCAGCTACGGGACAAACGAGCAGTACTTC
.	.	TRBJ1-1	TRBV28	CASSFERNSAMNTEAFF	TGTGCCAGCAGTTTCGAGAGGAACTCGGCGATGAACACTGAAGCTTTCTTT
.	TRBD1	TRBJ2-7	TRBV5-4	CASSLTGSPEQYF	TGTGCCAGCAGTTTGACAGGGAGCCCCGAGCAGTACTTC
.	.	TRBJ1-5	TRBV28	CATSRFSNQPQHF	TGTGCCACTTCCAGATTTAGCAATCAGCCCCAGCATTTT
.	.	TRBJ2-5	TRBV29-1	CSVLVVAETQYF	TGCAGCGTTCTAGTAGTCGCGGAGACCCAGTACTTC
.	.	TRBJ2-3	TRBV28	CASSLGATDTQYF	TGTGCCAGCAGTTTAGGAGCCACAGATACGCAGTATTTT
.	.	TRBJ1-3	TRBV28	CASSLSGSGNTIYF	TGTGCCAGCAGTTTATCAGGCTCTGGAAACACCATATATTTT
.	.	TRBJ2-7	TRBV11-2	CASSFLAPTSYEQYF	TGTGCCAGCAGCTTCCTAGCGCCGACCTCCTACGAGCAGTACTTC